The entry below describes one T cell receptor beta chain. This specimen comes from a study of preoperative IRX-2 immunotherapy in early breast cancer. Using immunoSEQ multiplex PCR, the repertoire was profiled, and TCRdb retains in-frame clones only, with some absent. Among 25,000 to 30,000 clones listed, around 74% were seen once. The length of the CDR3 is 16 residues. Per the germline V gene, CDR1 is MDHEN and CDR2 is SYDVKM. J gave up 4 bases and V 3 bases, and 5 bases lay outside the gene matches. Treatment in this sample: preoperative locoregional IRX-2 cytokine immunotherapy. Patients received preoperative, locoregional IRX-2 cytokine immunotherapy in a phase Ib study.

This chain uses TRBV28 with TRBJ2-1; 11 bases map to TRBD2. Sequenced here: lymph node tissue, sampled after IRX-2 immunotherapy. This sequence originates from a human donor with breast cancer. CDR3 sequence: CASSLSLAGGYNEQFF. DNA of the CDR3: TGTGCCAGCAGTTTGTCCCTAGCGGGAGGTTACAATGAGCAGTTCTTC.